The 27 T cell receptor beta chains listed next were all sequenced from one sample in a study of T and B cells in COVID-19 patients. From blood, about 250-500 ng of genomic DNA served as TRB template. BIOMED2 TRB-A/B primer pools were used in multiplex TRB PCR. Each CDR3 protein gets one entry after TCRdb re-called the multiplex PCR reads with MiXCR. The sample lists roughly 23,000 distinct CDR3 sequences; roughly 29% were seen once. Sequencing used blood. Receptors originate from a human donor who had recovered from COVID-19.

The chain uses TRBV12-3 or TRBV12-4 and TRBJ1-1, with a possible D match to TRBD1 (6 bases). V lost 6 bases and J 1 base, leaving 12 bases between the germline ends. The CDR3 totals 14 residues. The DNA for the CDR3 is TGTGCCAGCAGCCTAGGGGGGAAGAACACTGAAGCTTTCTTT. Amino acid sequence: CASSLGGKNTEAFF.

Points on this clonotype: Mismatch with germline at one junction end may stem from a read error. The chain has TRBV10-3 and TRBJ1-5; TRBD1 matches at 9 bases. The CDR3 totals 14 residues. Per the germline V gene, CDR1 is ENHRY and CDR2 is SYGVKD. The CDR3 is CASSVDRGNQPQHF. The CDR3 nucleotides are TGCGCCAGCAGTGTGGACAGGGGAAATCAGCCCCAGCATTTT.

V and J are TRBV30 and TRBJ2-1; 14 positions agree with TRBD2. The CDR3 is made up of 15 amino acids. From germline, CDR1 is GTSNPN and CDR2 SVGIG (reference sequence). J lost 8 bases, V lost 7 bases, and 10 bases had no gene match. The CDR3 nucleotides read TGTGCCTATACCAGGACTAGCGGGGGGAGGGATGAGCAGTTCTTC. Translated: CAYTRTSGGRDEQFF.

In its sample, this clonotype was seen a few times. The chain employs TRBV6-4 and TRBJ2-1; possibly TRBD2 for D (5 bases). V was clipped by 3 bases and J by 6 bases, with 15 bases between them. This CDR3 contains 15 residues. Germline V CDR1 and CDR2: MRHNA, SNTAGT. This CDR3 is CASSDGSGPSNEQFF. DNA of the CDR3: TGTGCCAGCAGTGATGGAAGCGGACCGAGCAATGAGCAGTTCTTC.

This clonotype was seen more than once but under ten times. The chain has TRBV6-6 and TRBJ2-2; D is ambiguous. Trimming took 2 bases from V and 6 from J, leaving 10 bases between them. From germline, CDR1 is MNHNY and CDR2 SVGAGI (reference sequence). The CDR3 sequence is 14 residues long. CDR3 in DNA: TGTGCCAGCAGTTACACCAATGGGGCCGGGGAGCTGTTTTTT. This gives the protein CASSYTNGAGELFF.

This clonotype was picked up a small number of times. V gene TRBV12-3 or TRBV12-4 combines with J gene TRBJ1-1, with D possibly being TRBD1 (5 bases). The CDR3 contains 13 residues. The V gene lost 1 base and the J gene lost 3 bases, with 6 bases spanning the gap. The CDR3 DNA reads as TGTGCCAGCAGTTTAGGACAGTACACTGAAGCTTTCTTT. Its translation: CASSLGQYTEAFF.

This clonotype appeared a few times. The J gene is TRBJ2-2, the V gene TRBV24-1; 9 bases fit TRBD1. J gave up 5 bases and V 3 bases, and 6 bases lay outside the gene matches. CDR3 length: 16 residues. Germline V lookup: CDR1 KGHDR, CDR2 SFDVKD. The CDR3 DNA reads as TGTGCCACCAGTGATCACAGGGGGCTGGGTACCGGGGAGCTGTTTTTT. Protein: CATSDHRGLGTGELFF.

This chain links TRBV24-1 with TRBJ2-3; TRBD1 matches at 7 bases. Germline loops: CDR1 KGHDR, CDR2 SFDVKD. The CDR3 contains 14 residues. V was pared by 3 bases and J by 4 bases, with 3 bases of the junction left unmatched. CDR3 in amino acids: CATSDRQGADTQYF. CDR3 DNA: TGTGCCACCAGTGATAGGCAGGGGGCAGATACGCAGTATTTT.

In this sample, this clonotype turned up a few times. The V and J genes are TRBV19 and TRBJ1-2, with D possibly TRBD1 on 5 matching bases. This CDR3 region has 14 residues. V was clipped by 5 bases and J by 5 bases, with 15 bases between them. The germline V gene has CDR1 LNHDA and CDR2 SQIVND (reference sequence). The CDR3 is CASSPQGAGYGYTF. The DNA of the CDR3 is TGTGCCAGTAGTCCCCAGGGCGCTGGGTATGGCTACACCTTC.

The J gene is TRBJ1-2, the V gene TRBV12-3 or TRBV12-4; D is undetermined. V lost 4 bases and J lost 1, with 10 bases in between. This CDR3 comprises 14 residues. CDR3 bases: TGTGCCAGCAGTTCAGGCAGCAGTAACTATGGCTACACCTTC. Protein: CASSSGSSNYGYTF.

The chain has TRBV19 and TRBJ1-5; tentative D call: TRBD1 (5 bases). The germline V gene has CDR1 LNHDA and CDR2 SQIVND (reference sequence). Deletions cut 5 bases from V and 7 bases from J, with 12 bases between. The CDR3 is 13 amino acids. In DNA form, the CDR3 reads TGTGCCAGTAGTTTGGGGGGGGGGCAGCCCCAGCATTTT. Its protein is CASSLGGGQPQHF.

This sequence joins TRBV11-1 and TRBJ2-1; 8 positions agree with TRBD2. In germline, CDR1 is SGHAT, CDR2 FQDESV (reference sequence). V shed 5 bases, J shed 5 bases, and the junction held 8 bases outside the gene matches. The CDR3 has 15 residues. The DNA for the CDR3 is TGTGCCAGCAGCCCAAACCGGGGGGGCAACAATGAGCAGTTCTTC. Protein product: CASSPNRGGNNEQFF.

The chain couples TRBV5-4 to TRBJ2-5; D is ambiguous. Germline CDR1 reads SGHNT; CDR2 reads YYREEE (reference sequence). V was cut by 0 bases and J by 2 bases, with 17 bases left in between. This CDR3 is built from 17 residues. Here the CDR3 reads CASSLVLRTRTQETQYF. CDR3 nucleotide sequence: TGTGCCAGCAGCTTGGTTCTAAGGACGCGGACGCAAGAGACCCAGTACTTC.

In its sample, this clonotype was seen a few times. The chain has TRBV5-5 and TRBJ2-5, with 7 positions matching TRBD1. This CDR3 is built from 13 residues. J lost 5 bases, V lost 6 bases, and 7 bases had no gene match. Germline-derived CDR1 and CDR2 are SGHKS and YYEKEE (reference sequence). The chain's CDR3 is CASTEQGWETQYF. The DNA for the CDR3 is TGTGCCAGCACCGAACAGGGGTGGGAGACCCAGTACTTC.

By share, this clonotype ranks as medium-sized. The genes are TRBV19 and TRBJ2-6; D gene uncertain. The CDR3 contains 15 residues. The V end lost 6 bases, the J end lost 0 bases, and 9 bases lay between the germline ends. Germline assignment: CDR1 LNHDA and CDR2 SQIVND (reference sequence). CDR3: CASRTQNSGANVLTF. In DNA form, the CDR3 reads TGTGCCAGTAGGACACAGAACTCTGGGGCCAACGTCCTGACTTTC.

The chain recombines TRBV5-1 with TRBJ2-7; 8 bases match TRBD1. With V trimmed by 4 bases and J by 6 bases, 6 bases remained unmatched. CDR1 is SGHRS and CDR2 is YFSETQ in the germline V gene. The CDR3 contains 13 residues. DNA of the CDR3: TGCGCCAGCAGCCCTCCTACAGGGGGCGAGCAGTACTTC. Amino acids: CASSPPTGGEQYF.

The count of this clonotype is one. The chain carries TRBV6-5 and TRBJ1-6, with D perhaps TRBD1 (6 bases). The CDR3 extends over 15 amino acids. Trimming took 7 bases from V and 11 from J, leaving 21 bases between them. CDR1 MNHEY and CDR2 SVGAGI come from the germline V gene. The CDR3 DNA follows: TGTGCCAGCACTAACGCAGGCGGGACATATCCACCCCTCCACTTT. This sequence encodes CASTNAGGTYPPLHF.

V is TRBV14 and J is TRBJ2-2; D uncertain. V lost 1 base to trimming and J lost 0 bases, with 9 bases between them. CDR1 is SGHDN and CDR2 is FVKESK in the germline V gene. The CDR3 spans 16 residues. The CDR3 here is CASSQVPGSNTGELFF. For the CDR3, the DNA is TGTGCCAGCAGCCAAGTGCCGGGTTCGAACACCGGGGAGCTGTTTTTT.

This chain uses TRBV12-3 or TRBV12-4 with TRBJ2-2, with 9 bases matching TRBD2. The V gene end was trimmed by 4 bases and the J gene end by 2 bases; junction bases not matched to a gene: 11. The CDR3 has 18 residues. The CDR3 loop is CASSSIPGLANNTGELFF. In DNA, the CDR3 is TGTGCCAGCAGTTCCATCCCTGGACTAGCGAATAACACCGGGGAGCTGTTTTTT.

In its sample, this clonotype was seen a few times. The rearrangement links TRBV20-1 to TRBJ2-1, with D perhaps being TRBD1 or TRBD2 (5 bases each). The CDR3 contains 15 residues. Trimming left V 5 bases short and J 5 bases short, with 19 bases between. In germline, CDR1 is DFQATT, CDR2 SNEGSKA (reference sequence). CDR3 DNA sequence: TGCAGTGCTTCCCGGGACCCCCGTGGTCACAATGAGCAGTTCTTC. Translated: CSASRDPRGHNEQFF.

This clonotype has at least ten counts. CDR3 region: CATSRFANRGPTDTQYF. The CDR3, as DNA: TGTGCCACCAGCAGATTTGCTAACAGGGGCCCCACAGATACGCAGTATTTT. The chain links TRBV15 to TRBJ2-3, with TRBD1 matching over 7 bases. This CDR3 region has 17 residues. The junction had 10 bases not matched to a gene; V was cut back by 2 bases and J by 2 bases. CDR1 and CDR2 from the germline V gene are LNHNV and YYDKDF (reference sequence).

This clonotype was counted between two and nine times. The gene calls are TRBV30 and TRBJ1-1, with D tentatively TRBD1 (6 bases). The ends were cut back, 8 bases at V and 3 bases at J, with 13 bases in the middle. The CDR3 is 12 residues long. Germline lookup yields CDR1 GTSNPN and CDR2 SVGIG (reference sequence). CDR3 nucleotides: TGTGCCGGGGGCCCGGTGTACACTGAAGCTTTCTTT. It yields the protein CAGGPVYTEAFF. Based on the CDR3 plus reference TRBV30 and TRBJ1-1, the full variable domain is SQTIHQWPATLVQPVGSPLSLECTVEGTSNPNLYWYRQAAGRGLQLLFYSVGIGQISSEVPQNLSASRPQDRQFILSSKKLLLSDSGFYLCAGGPVYTEAFFGQGTRLTVV.

The chain employs TRBV19 and TRBJ1-4; D is perhaps TRBD1 (5 bases). V dropped 4 bases and J dropped 7 bases, with 19 bases sitting between them. This CDR3 has 16 amino acids. Germline V lookup: CDR1 LNHDA, CDR2 SQIVND (reference sequence). The DNA of the CDR3 is TGTGCCAGTAGTAGACCCCTCAGGGCCCGGGGTGAAAAACTGTTTTTT. This codes for CASSRPLRARGEKLFF.

The chain combines TRBV27 with TRBJ2-5; 12 positions match TRBD2. This CDR3 is 16 amino acids long. The germline V gene encodes CDR1 MNHEY and CDR2 SMNVEV (reference sequence). With V trimmed by 4 bases and J by 3 bases, 6 bases remained unmatched. The CDR3 loop reads CASSSPASGREETQYF. CDR3 in DNA: TGTGCCAGCAGTTCCCCGGCTAGCGGGAGGGAAGAGACCCAGTACTTC.

A few counts support this clonotype. V usage is TRBV6-5 and J usage is TRBJ2-5, with 8 bases aligning to TRBD1. Trimming cost V 8 bases and J 2 bases; bases outside gene matches: 4. Germline CDR1 reads MNHEY; CDR2 reads SVGAGI. CDR3 length equals 13 residues. The CDR3 loop reads CASSGQEQETQYF. In DNA, the CDR3 is TGTGCCAGCTCGGGACAGGAGCAAGAGACCCAGTACTTC.

The chain links TRBV24-1 to TRBJ2-1, with D perhaps matching TRBD1 or TRBD2 (6 bases each). Germline assignment: CDR1 KGHDR and CDR2 SFDVKD. This CDR3 is 17 amino acids long. Between the trimmed V and J ends, which lost 4 bases and 6 bases, there was a span of 21 bases. In nucleotides, the CDR3 is TGTGCCACCAGTGACGCAGGGGTAGCGGAGTACTTCAATGAGCAGTTCTTC. Encoded protein: CATSDAGVAEYFNEQFF.

This clonotype came up a few times. The chain combines TRBV10-3 with TRBJ2-7, with TRBD2 matching 10 bases. V lost 6 bases and J lost 1; bases outside the gene matches: 6. The CDR3 is made up of 15 amino acids. Per the germline V gene, CDR1 is ENHRY and CDR2 is SYGVKD. The CDR3: CAIRTTSGSSYEQYF. CDR3 DNA sequence: TGTGCCATCAGGACGACTAGCGGGTCGTCCTACGAGCAGTACTTC.